The next 26 T cell receptor beta chains were all read from a single sample in a study of T cell repertoires in cytomegalovirus infection. For these TCRs, the target antigens are not known. TCRdb reprocessed the reads via MiXCR and lists one record per CDR3 protein. The profile shows roughly 200,000 distinct CDR3 sequences, around two fifths of them singletons. Source: CD8+ T cells from cultured PBMCs, taken from culture after CMV antigen stimulation. The receptors here all came from a human donor in good health (CMV status not recorded). Some clones in this sample may be carry-over from other donors' samples.

A remark on this clonotype: Mismatch with germline at one junction end may stem from a read error. This sequence joins TRBV7-6 and TRBJ2-3; 16 nucleotides line up with TRBD2. Germline CDR1 is SGHVS and CDR2 is FNYEAQ. The length of the CDR3 is 16 residues. Here the CDR3 DNA reads TGTGCTAGCAGACCGGGACTAGCGGGAGGGGGCGATACGCAGTATTTT. Residues: CASRPGLAGGGDTQYF.

This clonotype came up many times. The chain has TRBV29-1 and TRBJ1-2; 7 bases map to TRBD1. Losses at the gene ends were 3 bases for V and 2 bases for J; bases not matched to a gene: 3. There are 13 residues in the CDR3. Per germline, CDR1 SQVTM and CDR2 ANQGSEA. In nucleotides, the CDR3 is TGCAGCGTTGAGCGACAGGGCAACTATGGCTACACCTTC. Its translation: CSVERQGNYGYTF. Combining the CDR3 with reference TRBV29-1 and TRBJ1-2 gives the whole variable domain SAVISQKPSRDICQRGTSLTIQCQVDSQVTMMFWYRQQPGQSLTLIATANQGSEATYESGFVIDKFPISRPNLTFSTLTVSNMSPEDSSIYLCSVERQGNYGYTFGSGTRLTVV.

This chain links TRBV27 with TRBJ1-2; 7 nucleotides line up with TRBD1. CDR1 is MNHEY and CDR2 is SMNVEV in the germline V gene (reference sequence). With V trimmed by 6 bases and J by 4 bases, 11 bases remained unmatched. This CDR3 region has 15 residues. CDR3 amino acids: CASSLNRGGFYGYTF. CDR3 nucleotides: TGTGCCAGCAGCCTTAACAGGGGAGGATTCTATGGCTACACCTTC.

The V and J genes are TRBV12-3 or TRBV12-4 and TRBJ1-2; 7 bases are shared with TRBD1. This CDR3 is built from 16 residues. V trimming: 9 bases; J trimming: 0 bases; junction bases outside the gene matches: 13. CDR3 coding DNA: TGTGCCAGTCAAAGCGGAACAGGGGCCACTAACTATGGCTACACCTTC. Residues: CASQSGTGATNYGYTF.

This clonotype came up a few times. The gene calls are TRBV2 and TRBJ2-3; TRBD2 is a possible D gene (6 bases). The germline V and J ends were trimmed by 7 bases and 4 bases, with 12 bases remaining between them. Germline V CDR1 and CDR2: SNHLY, FYNNEI. The CDR3 is made up of 13 amino acids. CDR3 protein: CASKIGGADTQYF. CDR3 nucleotide sequence: TGTGCCAGCAAAATCGGAGGGGCAGATACGCAGTATTTT.

The chain has TRBV2 and TRBJ2-3, with TRBD2 matching over 7 bases. Germline-derived CDR1 and CDR2 are SNHLY and FYNNEI. The CDR3 sequence is 14 residues long. The CDR3 sequence: CATLGGARTDTQYF. The CDR3 nucleotides are TGTGCTACCCTGGGAGGGGCCCGGACAGATACGCAGTATTTT.

The CDR3 loop reads CASSSSGHLSGQPQHF. The CDR3 bases are TGTGCCAGCAGTTCCTCGGGACATTTGTCGGGGCAGCCCCAGCATTTT. This chain connects TRBV6-1 to TRBJ1-5, with D perhaps TRBD1 (6 bases). Germline V gene lookup returns CDR1 MNHNS and CDR2 SASEGT. The V end lost 5 bases, the J end lost 7 bases, and 21 bases lay between the germline ends. The CDR3 length is 16 residues.

V is TRBV6-5 and J is TRBJ2-6; D is possibly TRBD2 (6 bases). CDR3 size: 17 residues. V was trimmed by 5 bases and J by 0 bases, leaving 14 bases between them. Germline V gene data show CDR1 as MNHEY and CDR2 as SVGAGI. The CDR3 DNA sequence: TGTGCCAGCAGTCTACTAGCAGTAGACTCTGGGGCCAACGTCCTGACTTTC. Encoded protein: CASSLLAVDSGANVLTF.

This clonotype has more than one count but fewer than ten. The V call is TRBV29-1, the J call TRBJ1-1; tentatively, D is TRBD1 (6 bases). V dropped 4 bases and J dropped 0 bases, with 12 bases sitting between them. The CDR3 contains 14 residues. Germline-derived CDR1 and CDR2 are SQVTM and ANQGSEA. In nucleotides, the CDR3 is TGCAGCGTTGGGACAGATTTTATGAACACTGAAGCTTTCTTT. This gives the protein CSVGTDFMNTEAFF. Looking up the rest from reference TRBV29-1 and TRBJ1-1 gives the full variable domain: SAVISQKPSRDICQRGTSLTIQCQVDSQVTMMFWYRQQPGQSLTLIATANQGSEATYESGFVIDKFPISRPNLTFSTLTVSNMSPEDSSIYLCSVGTDFMNTEAFFGQGTRLTVV.

At least ten counts were recorded for this clonotype. The chain employs TRBV7-8 and TRBJ2-1, with D possibly matching TRBD1 (6 bases). The V end was cut by 3 bases, the J end by 5 bases, with 14 bases between. This CDR3 region has 15 residues. CDR1 is SGHVS, CDR2 FQNEAQ, per germline. This CDR3 is CASSFYRVEDNEQFF. CDR3 nucleotide sequence: TGTGCCAGCAGCTTTTACAGGGTAGAGGACAATGAGCAGTTCTTC.

This sequence joins TRBV28 and TRBJ2-1; TRBD2 agrees at 7 bases. CDR1 is MDHEN and CDR2 is SYDVKM in the germline V gene. Trimming removed 4 bases from V and 5 bases from J; junction bases left unmatched: 14. The CDR3 is made up of 17 amino acids. The CDR3 coding sequence is TGTGCCAGCAGTTCCCTATTTGGCCGGGAGGTCCACAATGAGCAGTTCTTC. This codes for CASSSLFGREVHNEQFF.

The sample holds one count of this clonotype. The chain's CDR3 is CASSLSSSGSLHTGELFF. CDR3 bases: TGTGCCAGCAGTTTAAGCTCTAGCGGGAGTCTTCACACCGGGGAGCTGTTTTTT. This sequence joins TRBV12-3 or TRBV12-4 and TRBJ2-2; 10 bases agree with TRBD2. The CDR3 contains 18 residues. The ends lost 2 bases at V and 3 bases at J; junction bases unmatched: 9.

This clonotype occurred a few times. This chain uses TRBV6-1 with TRBJ2-7, with D tentatively TRBD2 (5 bases). This CDR3 spans 14 amino acids. Trimming took off 4 bases at V and 2 bases at J, with 12 bases between the two ends. The germline CDR1 and CDR2 sequences are MNHNS and SASEGT. CDR3 sequence: CASSALDGAYEQYF. DNA for the CDR3: TGTGCCAGCAGTGCCTTGGACGGGGCCTACGAGCAGTACTTC.

This clonotype has just a few counts. V usage is TRBV12-5 and J usage is TRBJ2-2, with 7 bases identical to TRBD2. The CDR3 is 16 amino acids. Germline values: CDR1 LGHNT, CDR2 FRNRAP. The J segment lost 5 bases and the V segment lost 6 bases, leaving 12 bases of the junction unmatched. The CDR3 reads CASGPSTGGSTGELFF. The CDR3 coding sequence is TGTGCTAGTGGCCCAAGCACGGGAGGATCGACCGGGGAGCTGTTTTTT. The full variable domain, completed using reference TRBV12-5 and TRBJ2-2, is DARVTQTPRHKVTEMGQEVTMRCQPILGHNTVFWYRQTMMQGLELLAYFRNRAPLDDSGMPKDRFSAEMPDATLATLKIQPSEPRDSAVYFCASGPSTGGSTGELFFGEGSRLTVL.

This clonotype was detected only once. This sequence joins TRBV7-9 and TRBJ1-1, with 8 bases aligning to TRBD1. Germline V gene sequence: CDR1 SEHNR, CDR2 FQNEAQ (reference sequence). This CDR3 contains 17 residues. The J segment lost 1 base and the V segment lost 2 bases, leaving 9 bases of the junction unmatched. DNA for the CDR3: TGTGCCAGCAGCTTATCACTTCGGACAGGGCAGAACACTGAAGCTTTCTTT. Its translation: CASSLSLRTGQNTEAFF.

The chain uses TRBV6-6 and TRBJ2-7, with no clear D. CDR1 and CDR2 from the germline V gene are MNHNY and SVGAGI (reference sequence). The CDR3 is 10 residues long. V lost 6 bases, J lost 10 bases, and 10 bases lay in between. The CDR3 reads CASSDVEQYF. DNA for the CDR3: TGTGCCAGCAGCGATGTGGAACAGTACTTC.

This clonotype was seen only a few times. The chain links TRBV28 to TRBJ2-7, with a possible D match to TRBD1 (7 bases). CDR1 MDHEN and CDR2 SYDVKM come from the germline V gene. CDR3 length: 17 residues. Trimming removed 1 base at V and 2 bases at J, with 18 bases between. CDR3 amino acids: CASSLSPRGVATYEQYF. For the CDR3, the DNA is TGTGCCAGCAGTTTATCCCCCAGGGGGGTGGCCACCTACGAGCAGTACTTC.

In this sample, this clonotype turned up a few times. This chain uses TRBV9 with TRBJ1-1, with D unclear. V was trimmed by 3 bases and J by 1 base, leaving 13 bases between them. Germline V lookup: CDR1 SGDLS, CDR2 YYNGEE. The CDR3 contains 15 residues. The CDR3 DNA is TGTGCCAGCAGCGCCCTTAGGTCAGGGAACACTGAAGCTTTCTTT. This codes for CASSALRSGNTEAFF.

This clonotype appeared a few times. The chain recombines TRBV4-1 with TRBJ1-2; 10 bases map to TRBD1. Germline loops: CDR1 MGHRA, CDR2 YSYEKL. CDR3 length: 15 amino acids. The V gene end was trimmed by 0 bases and the J gene end by 8 bases; junction bases not matched to a gene: 6. The CDR3 is CASSQDRQGAWGYTF. The CDR3 coding sequence is TGCGCCAGCAGCCAAGATAGACAGGGGGCGTGGGGCTACACCTTC.

This chain connects TRBV10-3 to TRBJ1-2, with a possible D match to TRBD1 (5 bases). Between the trimmed V and J ends, which lost 0 bases and 4 bases, there was a span of 18 bases. Germline V lookup: CDR1 ENHRY, CDR2 SYGVKD. This CDR3 comprises 17 residues. CDR3 DNA sequence: TGTGCCATCAGTGAGTCCAGAAAGGGAACGGACACCTATGGCTACACCTTC. Residues: CAISESRKGTDTYGYTF.

This clonotype was observed a handful of times. V is TRBV5-6 and J is TRBJ2-5, with D unclear. The CDR3 runs 13 residues. The V gene lost 1 base and the J gene lost 5 bases, with 9 bases spanning the gap. The V gene's germline CDR1 is SGHDT and CDR2 YYEEEE. The CDR3 bases are TGTGCCAGCAGCTTGATGTTTTCGGAGACCCAGTACTTC. Translation: CASSLMFSETQYF.

The chain links TRBV28 to TRBJ2-1; either TRBD1 or TRBD2 may fit D (5 bases each). This CDR3 comprises 16 residues. Trimming shortened V by 2 bases and J by 5 bases, and 16 bases separated the two germline ends. The germline V gene encodes CDR1 MDHEN and CDR2 SYDVKM. The CDR3: CASSLEGRFPNNEQFF. The CDR3 region has the DNA TGTGCCAGCAGTTTAGAGGGGAGATTTCCGAACAATGAGCAGTTCTTC.

The chain recombines TRBV25-1 with TRBJ2-2, with TRBD2 matching 11 bases. Germline V gene lookup returns CDR1 MGHDK and CDR2 SYGVNS. CDR3 length: 18 amino acids. The ends lost 10 bases at V and 1 base at J; junction bases unmatched: 14. CDR3 DNA: TGTGCCATTTCCCCTGGCGGACTAGCGGGCATGAACACCGGGGAGCTGTTTTTT. It specifies CAISPGGLAGMNTGELFF.

This clonotype was observed a few times. The rearrangement uses TRBV4-2 and TRBJ2-7; 13 positions match TRBD2. Losses at the gene ends were 0 bases for V and 4 bases for J; bases not matched to a gene: 6. The CDR3 is 17 amino acids. CDR1 and CDR2 (germline): LGHNA, YNFKEQ. CDR3 residues: CASSQDKLAGGDYEQYF. The DNA of the CDR3 is TGTGCCAGCAGCCAAGATAAACTAGCGGGAGGGGATTACGAGCAGTACTTC.

The J gene is TRBJ2-7, the V gene TRBV7-9; 12 bases agree with TRBD1. The CDR3 extends over 17 amino acids. V gave up 4 bases and J gave up 5 bases; unmatched junction bases: 12. The germline CDR1 and CDR2 sequences are SEHNR and FQNEAQ (reference sequence). CDR3 in amino acids: CASSSPRPGQGANEQYF. CDR3 bases: TGTGCCAGCAGCTCACCCCGTCCGGGACAGGGGGCCAACGAGCAGTACTTC.

This chain connects TRBV9 to TRBJ2-3; D not resolved. This CDR3 comprises 16 residues. Germline V lookup: CDR1 SGDLS, CDR2 YYNGEE. V lost 0 bases and J lost 0, with 11 bases in between. The CDR3 spells CASSVVDGSSTDTQYF. CDR3 coding DNA: TGTGCCAGCAGCGTAGTTGACGGCTCTAGCACAGATACGCAGTATTTT.